Sequencing of this TCR beta chain was carried out in a study of cytomegalovirus exposure and HLA in healthy donors (dated by TCRdb to about 2017). With regard to the full study: In an earlier analysis of approximately 500 of the donors, under 300 Gb of sequence data and approximately 120 million unique TCR beta sequences from about 180 million T cells were reported. High-throughput TCR immunosequencing, statistical association of individual TCRs with disease status, and machine learning were combined to predict cytomegalovirus infection status. A handful of DR-DQ haplotypes were handled as single units for association and clustering because linkage in the cohort was strong. Donor age, sex, ethnicity and CMV serostatus were compiled alongside the repertoire data. Class I and class II HLA loci were covered by the typing at four-digit resolution. The study was designed to test whether signatures of past pathogen exposure could be identified by cataloging public T cell receptors. Among around 400 genotyped donors of the cohort, an average of approximately 220,000 unique TCR beta nucleotide sequences was sequenced per donor, of which roughly 17% were non-productive. To decide whether each TCR beta V gene segment behaved as functional or pseudogenic, an earlier analysis of fewer than 750 of the donors relied on high-throughput TCR beta sequencing. Of the roughly 390 genotyped donors, roughly 76% were placed in the genetic ancestry cluster associated with self-reported Caucasian donors. An early release that covered 640 HLA-typed donors contained around 330 gigabases of sequencing data and 80 million or so unique TCR sequences. In a later analysis, previously published TCR beta repertoires from 550 to 700 donors were re-analyzed and high-resolution HLA genotyping was added so that TCR occurrence patterns could be studied. A later genetic analysis used genome-wide SNP genotypes for about 65% of the 666 donors, treating that subset as a discovery cohort. The study used immunosequencing to profile the T cell repertoires of approximately 640 subjects and linked those repertoires to cytomegalovirus serostatus. Typing coverage varied by locus: about 629-630 donors for A, B, C, DRB1 and DQB1; under 550 for DQA1; more than 600 for DPA1; approximately 450 for DPB1. In the later analysis, no new phenotypic data were used to find candidate immune exposures; instead, reliance was placed on TCR beta sequences and their occurrence across donors. Along with the roughly 700-subject first cohort, a separate validation cohort of over 90 different subjects was used. All discovery cohort repertoires had been generated on a single sequencing platform.

The library was prepared using the immunoSEQ multiplex PCR assay. The multiplex PCR relied on a mix of 60 forward primers for TCR Vbeta segments and 13 reverse primers for TCR Jbeta segments. The CDR3 region of rearranged TCR beta genes was amplified from genomic DNA by a multiplex PCR assay. On the Illumina HiSeq System, the amplified TCR beta libraries were sequenced as 87-base-pair reads. The published analysis was carried out like this. In a later analysis, around 80 million unique TCR beta chains were counted across the approximately 640 repertoires, and approximately 9.9 million of these chains were shared by at least two donors. A nearest-neighbor algorithm error-corrected the raw reads and collapsed the reads into unique sequences, merging closely related sequences to remove PCR and sequencing errors. CDR3 sequences were aligned to IMGT reference sequences to assign V, D and J gene segments. Each retained sequence needed at least a six-nucleotide match to both a V gene segment and a J gene segment. Rearrangements were called productive when the CDR3 lacked stop codons and stayed in frame with V and J; all others were non-productive. CDR3 was defined by IMGT convention, running from the second conserved V-encoded cysteine to the conserved J-encoded phenylalanine. Sequences without an unambiguous match to a single V gene segment were excluded from the earlier analysis of almost 600 of the donors. In an earlier analysis of several hundred of the donors, V segments were called functional above 56.7% productive rearrangements and were called segregating when the between-donor standard deviation exceeded 5%. A statistical classification framework was built to diagnose cytomegalovirus status from the catalog of TCR beta chain sequences. V and J gene assignment, in a later analysis, came from comparing TCR nucleotide sequences with IMGT/GENE-DB human TR gene sequences. In a later analysis, CDR3 sequences and most-parsimonious VDJ recombination scenarios were assigned using the TCRdist pipeline. In a later analysis, each TCR beta chain was defined by its CDR3 amino acid sequence together with its V-gene family, and reads lacking a unique V-gene family were excluded. A later analysis removed several hundred highly shared, low-generation-probability nucleotide sequences to deal with suspected cross-contamination and a sequencing artifact. A later analysis calculated a clonal expansion index for each public chain from normalized within-repertoire ranks of inferred template counts. A later analysis computed generation probabilities with a VDJ recombination model fitted to out-of-frame rearrangements, and checked the results against IGoR. A later analysis scored TCR-TCR, TCR-HLA and TCR-CMV co-occurrence with hypergeometric tests, applying a repertoire-size bias correction to TCR pairs. To estimate false discovery rates, a later analysis permuted the HLA or CMV assignments 20 times. In a later analysis, co-occurring TCRs were grouped using DBSCAN, with TCRdist sequence similarity added in when clustering inside HLA-allele-positive subsets. For co-occurrence clustering, repertoires with fewer than 30,000 or more than 120,000 public chains were excluded, along with 5 or 6 repertoires with anomalous nucleotide sharing. The table comes from immuneACCESS by way of TCRdb, which keeps in-frame sequences with V and J called. Part of the clones is missing from these tables; in studies checked, under half for an unresolved V gene and the rest for unknown reasons. V, J and clone size reflect that table, while D and trimming were determined from the DNA. In this sample the table shows approximately 150,000 clones, roughly three quarters of which occur a single time. The top ten hold under 9% of the sample.

This clone came up once. Its antigen is not yet known. No much larger clone exists at a distance of one base, and base qualities are not known. The cohort consisted of 666 healthy bone marrow donors. At the time of sampling, every cohort member was nominally healthy, though immune exposures that went unrecorded were likely present. The donor was CMV seropositive and belonged to the group of 250 to 350 seropositive cohort members. A peripheral blood sample was collected from each donor, and TCR beta sequencing was performed on peripheral blood mononuclear cells. The Qiagen DNeasy Blood Extraction Kit was used to extract genomic DNA from the blood cell samples. The research as a whole found: Several of the top co-occurrence clusters appeared to be linked to parvovirus B19, influenza, CMV and Epstein-Barr virus, according to a later analysis. A few of the identified cytomegalovirus-associated TCR beta chains were confirmed in vitro to be specific for cytomegalovirus antigens. Assigning TCR associations to individual alleles was difficult when HLA alleles, especially DR and DQ, strongly co-occurred. A later analysis associated around 16,000 TCR beta sequences with specific HLA alleles at a false discovery rate of 0.05. The study listed approximately 150 TCR beta chains as associated with cytomegalovirus. The classifier was reported to diagnose cytomegalovirus status with high specificity and sensitivity in both the original cohort and the validation cohort. The cohort was sequenced for TCR beta chains only, and without alpha or paired-chain data the features that could be detected were limited. Immune exposure information for the cohort was limited to CMV serostatus. Compared with equally common non-associated chains, HLA-associated TCR beta chains in a later analysis were more clonally expanded and had lower generation probabilities. Fewer than 20 rarely observed V segments, including chromosome 9 orphons, were excluded from the earlier analysis of just under 600 of the donors because counts were too low. A further reported finding was that TCR beta sequences accurately predicted the HLA-A and HLA-B alleles for most subjects in the first cohort. Because some donors lacked HLA typing at each locus, the association tests relied only on the typed subset. Sequencing depth was assumed to be roughly uniform across donors in the presence/absence analyses, though that assumption may not hold. According to the authors, the approach could potentially be generalized to other disease states and immunological phenotypes. Broadly in line with IMGT annotations, most TCR beta V segments showed up in productive rearrangements about 87% or about 30% of the time in an earlier analysis of 587 of the donors. Most CMV-associated TCR beta chains appeared to be HLA-restricted in a later analysis, and the HLA associations seemed to be driven largely by CMV exposure. A cluster of highly shared sequence variants was judged likely to be a technical artifact of the sequencing pipeline. According to a later genetic analysis, donors in an Asian-associated ancestry cluster had fewer N-insertions in productive TCRs than the roughly 660-donor mean. Most TCR sequences were observed very rarely across donors, whereas some public TCRs were present in many individuals. Correlated functional status among segregating V segments might be attributable to linkage disequilibrium, but an unknown experimental factor could not be ruled out. V-gene and J-gene trimming of TCR beta chains was associated with a missense DCLRE1C variant in a later genetic analysis, and the association was replicated in an independent cohort. In a later analysis, the rate of TCR association differed among HLA loci, with DRB1 alleles having the most associated TCRs and HLA-C alleles having the fewest.

Sequenced: PBMCs. The origin of this receptor is a woman in her thirties or forties in good health and CMV-seropositive.

The nucleotide sequence reads TGTGCCAGCAGTTACTCCGGGGGGCGCACAGATACGCAGTATTTT. Its coded protein is CASSYSGGRTDTQYF. The sequence links TRBV6-6 to TRBJ2-3; the D gene is perhaps TRBD2, from 7 matching bases. From a lookup of the germline V gene (reference sequence), CDR1 and CDR2 are MNHNY and SVGAGI. V is reduced by 0 bases and J by 1 base, leaving a spacing of 8 bases between them. Spanning cysteine to phenylalanine, the CDR3 consists of 15 amino acids. The kept DNA is CDR3 alone, 45 bases in frame from the first base.